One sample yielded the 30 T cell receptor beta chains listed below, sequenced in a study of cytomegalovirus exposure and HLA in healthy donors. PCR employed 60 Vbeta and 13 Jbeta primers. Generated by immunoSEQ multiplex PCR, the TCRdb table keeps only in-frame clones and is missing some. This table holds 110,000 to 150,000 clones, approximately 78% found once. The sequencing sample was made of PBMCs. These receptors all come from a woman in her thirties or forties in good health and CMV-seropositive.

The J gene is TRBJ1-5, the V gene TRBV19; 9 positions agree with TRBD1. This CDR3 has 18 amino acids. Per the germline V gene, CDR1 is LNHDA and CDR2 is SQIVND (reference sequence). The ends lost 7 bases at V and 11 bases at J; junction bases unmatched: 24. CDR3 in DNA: TGTGCCAGTACCTCCTTGGACAGGGGACCAACTACCTCCTCGGCCCAGCATTTT. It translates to CASTSLDRGPTTSSAQHF.

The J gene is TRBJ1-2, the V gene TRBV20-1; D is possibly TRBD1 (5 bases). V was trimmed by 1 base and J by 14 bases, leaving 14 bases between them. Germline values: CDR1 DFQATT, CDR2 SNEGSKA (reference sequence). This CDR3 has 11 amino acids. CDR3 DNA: TGCAGTGCTAGAGGGGAACAGGCTCAAACCTTC. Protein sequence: CSARGEQAQTF.

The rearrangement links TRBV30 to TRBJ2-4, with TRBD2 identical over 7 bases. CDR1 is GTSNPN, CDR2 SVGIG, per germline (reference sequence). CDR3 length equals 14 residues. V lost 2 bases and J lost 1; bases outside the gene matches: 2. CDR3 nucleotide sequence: TGTGCCTGGAGTAGAGCGGGGGCCAAAAACATTCAGTACTTC. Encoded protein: CAWSRAGAKNIQYF.

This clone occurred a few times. DNA of the CDR3: TGCAGCGTTGATGAGGTGGGAGGCACAGATACGCAGTATTTT. Its translation: CSVDEVGGTDTQYF. The chain employs TRBV29-1 and TRBJ2-3, with D possibly matching TRBD2 (5 bases). The CDR3 is made up of 14 amino acids. V gave up 3 bases and J gave up 1 base, with 11 bases separating them. Germline CDR1 and CDR2: SQVTM and ANQGSEA.

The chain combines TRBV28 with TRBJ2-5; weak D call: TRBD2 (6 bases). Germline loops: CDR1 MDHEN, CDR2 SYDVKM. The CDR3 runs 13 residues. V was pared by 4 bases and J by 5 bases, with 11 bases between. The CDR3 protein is CASSWGVGETQYF. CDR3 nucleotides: TGTGCCAGCAGTTGGGGGGTTGGGGAGACCCAGTACTTC.

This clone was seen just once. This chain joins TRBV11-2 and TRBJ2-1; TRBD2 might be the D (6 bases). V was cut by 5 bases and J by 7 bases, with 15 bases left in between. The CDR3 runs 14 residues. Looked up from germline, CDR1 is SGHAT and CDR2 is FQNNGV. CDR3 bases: TGTGCCAGCAGCCCGAGGATAGCGGCTAATGAGCAGTTCTTC. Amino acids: CASSPRIAANEQFF.

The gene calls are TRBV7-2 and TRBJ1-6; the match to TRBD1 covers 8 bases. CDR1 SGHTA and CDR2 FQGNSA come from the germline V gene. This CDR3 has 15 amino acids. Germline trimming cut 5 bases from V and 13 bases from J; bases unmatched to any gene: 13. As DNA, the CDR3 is TGTGCCAGCAGCACCCCCGAGACAGGGGATAAGCCCCTCCACTTT. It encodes CASSTPETGDKPLHF.

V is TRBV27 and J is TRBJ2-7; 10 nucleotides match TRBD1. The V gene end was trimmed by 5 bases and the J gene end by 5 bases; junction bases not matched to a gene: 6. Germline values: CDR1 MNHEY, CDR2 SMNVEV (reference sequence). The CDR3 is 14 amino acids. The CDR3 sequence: CASSNTGTGDEQYF. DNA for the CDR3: TGTGCCAGCAGTAATACCGGGACAGGGGACGAGCAGTACTTC.

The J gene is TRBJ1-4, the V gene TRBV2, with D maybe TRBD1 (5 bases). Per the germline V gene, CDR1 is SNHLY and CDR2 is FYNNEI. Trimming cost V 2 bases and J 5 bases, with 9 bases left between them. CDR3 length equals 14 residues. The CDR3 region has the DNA TGTGCCAGCAGTGAAAGCACAGGAAATGAAAAACTGTTTTTT. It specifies CASSESTGNEKLFF.

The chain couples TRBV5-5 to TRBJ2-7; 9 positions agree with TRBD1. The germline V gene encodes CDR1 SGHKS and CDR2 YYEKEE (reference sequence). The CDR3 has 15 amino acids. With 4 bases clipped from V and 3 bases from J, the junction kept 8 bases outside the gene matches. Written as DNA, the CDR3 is TGTGCCAGCAGCATCGGGGACAGGGTGCTCTACGAGCAGTACTTC. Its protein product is CASSIGDRVLYEQYF.

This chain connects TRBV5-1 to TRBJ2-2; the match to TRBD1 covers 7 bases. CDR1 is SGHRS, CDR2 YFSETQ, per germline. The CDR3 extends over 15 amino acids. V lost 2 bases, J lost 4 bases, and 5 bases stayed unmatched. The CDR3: CASSLQGPITGELFF. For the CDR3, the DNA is TGCGCCAGCAGCTTACAGGGGCCAATCACCGGGGAGCTGTTTTTT.

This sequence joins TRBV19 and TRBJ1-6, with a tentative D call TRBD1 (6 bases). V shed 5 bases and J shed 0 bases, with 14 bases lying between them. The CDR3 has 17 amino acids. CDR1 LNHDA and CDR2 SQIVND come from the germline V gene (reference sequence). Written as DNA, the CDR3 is TGTGCCAGTAGTGATGGACAGCGTAGCTCCTATAATTCACCCCTCCACTTT. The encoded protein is CASSDGQRSSYNSPLHF. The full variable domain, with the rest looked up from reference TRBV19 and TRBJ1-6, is DGGITQSPKYLFRKEGQNVTLSCEQNLNHDAMYWYRQDPGQGLRLIYYSQIVNDFQKGDIAEGYSVSREKKESFPLTVTSAQKNPTAFYLCASSDGQRSSYNSPLHFGNGTRLTVT.

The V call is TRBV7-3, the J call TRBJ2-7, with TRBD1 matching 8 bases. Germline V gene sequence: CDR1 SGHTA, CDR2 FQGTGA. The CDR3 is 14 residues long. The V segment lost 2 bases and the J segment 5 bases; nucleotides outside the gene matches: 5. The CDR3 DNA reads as TGTGCCAGCAGCTTACTGGGACAGGACGACGAGCAGTACTTC. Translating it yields CASSLLGQDDEQYF.

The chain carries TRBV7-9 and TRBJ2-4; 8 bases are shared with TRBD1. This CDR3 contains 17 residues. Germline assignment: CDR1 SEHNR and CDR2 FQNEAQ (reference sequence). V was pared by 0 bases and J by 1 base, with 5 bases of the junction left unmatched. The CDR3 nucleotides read TGTGCCAGCAGCTTAGCCTTAAGGGACAGGGCCAAAAACATTCAGTACTTC. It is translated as CASSLALRDRAKNIQYF. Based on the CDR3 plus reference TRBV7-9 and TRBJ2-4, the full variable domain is DTGVSQNPRHKITKRGQNVTFRCDPISEHNRLYWYRQTLGQGPEFLTYFQNEAQLEKSRLLSDRFSAERPKGSFSTLEIQRTEQGDSAMYLCASSLALRDRAKNIQYFGAGTRLSVL.

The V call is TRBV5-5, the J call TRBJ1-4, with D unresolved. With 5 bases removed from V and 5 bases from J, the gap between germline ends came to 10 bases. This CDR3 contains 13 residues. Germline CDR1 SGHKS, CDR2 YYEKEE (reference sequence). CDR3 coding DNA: TGTGCCAGCAGTTATGGAGGGAATGAAAAACTGTTTTTT. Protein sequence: CASSYGGNEKLFF.

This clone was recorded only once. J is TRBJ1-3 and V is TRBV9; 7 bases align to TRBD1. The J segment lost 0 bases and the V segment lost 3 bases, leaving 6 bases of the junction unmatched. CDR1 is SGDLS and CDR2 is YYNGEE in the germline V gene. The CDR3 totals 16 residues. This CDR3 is CASSERQGPSGNTIYF. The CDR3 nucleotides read TGTGCCAGCAGCGAGCGACAGGGCCCCTCTGGAAACACCATATATTTT.

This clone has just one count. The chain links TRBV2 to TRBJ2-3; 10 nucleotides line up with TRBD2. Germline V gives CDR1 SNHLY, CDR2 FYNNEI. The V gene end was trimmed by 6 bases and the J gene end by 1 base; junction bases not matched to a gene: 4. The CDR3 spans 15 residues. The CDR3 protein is CASSPLAGGTDTQYF. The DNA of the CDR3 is TGTGCCAGCAGCCCCCTAGCGGGGGGCACAGATACGCAGTATTTT.

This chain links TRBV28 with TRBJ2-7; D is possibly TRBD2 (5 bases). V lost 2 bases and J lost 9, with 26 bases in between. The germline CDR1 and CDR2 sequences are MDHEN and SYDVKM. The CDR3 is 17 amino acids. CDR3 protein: CASSLPLLEVSLRAQYF. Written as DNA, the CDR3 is TGTGCCAGCAGTTTACCCCTCCTGGAGGTATCACTGCGAGCGCAGTACTTC. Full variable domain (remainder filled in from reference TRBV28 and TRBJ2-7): DVKVTQSSRYLVKRTGEKVFLECVQDMDHENMFWYRQDPGLGLRLIYFSYDVKMKEKGDIPEGYSVSREKKERFSLILESASTNQTSMYLCASSLPLLEVSLRAQYFGPGTRLTVT.

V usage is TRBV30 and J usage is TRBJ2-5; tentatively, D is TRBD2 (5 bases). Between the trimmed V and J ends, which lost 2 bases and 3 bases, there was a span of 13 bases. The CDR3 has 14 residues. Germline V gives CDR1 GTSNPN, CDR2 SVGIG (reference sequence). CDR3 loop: CAWSSRPGKETQYF. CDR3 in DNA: TGTGCCTGGAGTTCTCGCCCGGGAAAAGAGACCCAGTACTTC.

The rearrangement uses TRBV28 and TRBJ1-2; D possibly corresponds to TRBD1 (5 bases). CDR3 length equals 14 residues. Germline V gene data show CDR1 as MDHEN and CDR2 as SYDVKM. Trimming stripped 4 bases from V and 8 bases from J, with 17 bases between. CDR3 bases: TGTGCCAGCAGTTCCCCACCGACCCAGGGAGGCTACACCTTC. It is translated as CASSSPPTQGGYTF.

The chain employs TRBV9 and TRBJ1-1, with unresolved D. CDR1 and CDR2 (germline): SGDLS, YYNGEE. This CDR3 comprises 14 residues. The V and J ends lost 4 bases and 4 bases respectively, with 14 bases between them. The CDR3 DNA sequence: TGTGCCAGCAGCCCCGGGAGGGTAATCACTGAAGCTTTCTTT. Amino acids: CASSPGRVITEAFF. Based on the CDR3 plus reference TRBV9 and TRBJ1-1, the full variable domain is DSGVTQTPKHLITATGQRVTLRCSPRSGDLSVYWYQQSLDQGLQFLIQYYNGEERAKGNILERFSAQQFPDLHSELNLSSLELGDSALYFCASSPGRVITEAFFGQGTRLTVV.

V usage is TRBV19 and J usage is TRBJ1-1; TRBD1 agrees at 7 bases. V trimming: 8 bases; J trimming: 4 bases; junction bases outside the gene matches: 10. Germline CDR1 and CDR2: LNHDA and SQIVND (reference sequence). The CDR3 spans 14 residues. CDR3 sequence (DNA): TGTGCCAGTCAACGAGGAACAGGGGCCACTGAAGCTTTCTTT. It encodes CASQRGTGATEAFF.

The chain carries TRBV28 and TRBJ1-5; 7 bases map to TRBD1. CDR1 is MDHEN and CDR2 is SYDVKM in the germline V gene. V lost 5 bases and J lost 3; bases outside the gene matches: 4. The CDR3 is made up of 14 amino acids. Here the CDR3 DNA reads TGTGCCAGCAGTACAGACAGGGCCAATCAGCCCCAGCATTTT. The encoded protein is CASSTDRANQPQHF.

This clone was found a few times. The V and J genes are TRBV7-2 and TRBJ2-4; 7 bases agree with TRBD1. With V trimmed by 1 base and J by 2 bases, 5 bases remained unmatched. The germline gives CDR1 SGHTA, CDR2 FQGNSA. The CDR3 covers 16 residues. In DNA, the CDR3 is TGTGCCAGCAGCTTAGAAACAGGGGCTTCCAAAAACATTCAGTACTTC. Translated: CASSLETGASKNIQYF.

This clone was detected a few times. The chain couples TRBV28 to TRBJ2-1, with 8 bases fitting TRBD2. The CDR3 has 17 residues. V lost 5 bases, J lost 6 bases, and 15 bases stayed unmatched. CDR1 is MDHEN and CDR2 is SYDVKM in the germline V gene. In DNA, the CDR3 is TGTGCCAGCAGTCCCCCCAACAGCGGGGGCAGGAGCAATGAGCAGTTCTTC. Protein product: CASSPPNSGGRSNEQFF.

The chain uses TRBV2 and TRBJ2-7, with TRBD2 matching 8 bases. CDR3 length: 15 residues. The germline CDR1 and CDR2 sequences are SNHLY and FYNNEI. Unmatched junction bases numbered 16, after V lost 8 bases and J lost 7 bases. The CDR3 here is CASGRQDLAGREQYF. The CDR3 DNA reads TGTGCCAGCGGTCGACAGGACCTAGCGGGTCGGGAGCAGTACTTC.

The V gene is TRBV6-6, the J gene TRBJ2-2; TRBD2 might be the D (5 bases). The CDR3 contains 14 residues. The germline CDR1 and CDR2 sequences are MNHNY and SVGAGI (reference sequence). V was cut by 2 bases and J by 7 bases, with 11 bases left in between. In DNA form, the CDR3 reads TGTGCCAGCAGTTACCTTTCGGGAAGCGGGGAGCTGTTTTTT. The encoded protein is CASSYLSGSGELFF.

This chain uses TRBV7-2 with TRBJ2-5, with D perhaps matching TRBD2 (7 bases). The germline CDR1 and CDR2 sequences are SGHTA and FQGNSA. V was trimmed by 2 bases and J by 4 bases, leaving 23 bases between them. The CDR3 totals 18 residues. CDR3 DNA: TGTGCCAGCAGCTTAATACGGCGAGCTAGCGGAGGGGGAGAGACCCAGTACTTC. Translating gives CASSLIRRASGGGETQYF.

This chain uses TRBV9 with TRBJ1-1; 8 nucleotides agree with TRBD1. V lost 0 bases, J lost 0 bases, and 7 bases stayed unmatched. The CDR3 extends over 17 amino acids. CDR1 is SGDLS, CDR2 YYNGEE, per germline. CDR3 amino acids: CASSVDGQGGMNTEAFF. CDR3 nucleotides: TGTGCCAGCAGCGTAGACGGACAGGGTGGTATGAACACTGAAGCTTTCTTT.

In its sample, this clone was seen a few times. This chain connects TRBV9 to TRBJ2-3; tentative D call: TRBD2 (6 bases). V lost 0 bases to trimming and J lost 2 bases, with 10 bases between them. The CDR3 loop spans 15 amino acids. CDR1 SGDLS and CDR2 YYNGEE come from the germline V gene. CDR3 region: CASSVGTIPTDTQYF. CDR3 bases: TGTGCCAGCAGCGTAGGGACTATTCCCACAGATACGCAGTATTTT.